A single sample gave rise to the 15 T cell receptor beta chains below, sequenced in a study of cytomegalovirus exposure and HLA in healthy donors (dated by TCRdb to about 2017). Libraries were prepared through the immunoSEQ multiplex PCR assay. A mixture of 60 forward primers for TCR Vbeta segments and 13 reverse primers for TCR Jbeta segments was used in the multiplex PCR. Entries here come from immuneACCESS through TCRdb and include only in-frame sequences with V and J called. Some clones fail to appear in such tables; in the studies checked, an unresolved V gene covers under half of the shortfall, and the cause of the remainder is unknown. The sample yields 40,000 to 55,000 clones; roughly four fifths were counted once. The top ten clones comprise over 2% of the sample. Material: PBMCs. The source is a boy aged 10-17 years in good health and CMV-seropositive.

The CDR3 nucleotides read TGTGCCAGCAGCTTAGTCGGGGGCCAAGAGACCCAGTACTTC. Translation gives CASSLVGGQETQYF. The genes are TRBV7-9 and TRBJ2-5, with a weak D call TRBD2 (6 bases). Per germline, CDR1 SEHNR and CDR2 FQNEAQ (reference sequence). Trimming took off 1 base at V and 1 base at J, with 7 bases between the two ends. This CDR3 is built from 14 residues.

The chain links TRBV29-1 to TRBJ2-7, with 7 bases aligning to TRBD2. The CDR3 has 11 amino acids. The germline CDR1 and CDR2 sequences are SQVTM and ANQGSEA. V was pared by 7 bases and J by 3 bases, with 3 bases of the junction left unmatched. The CDR3 nucleotides are TGCAGCGCTGGGAGGGGCTACGAGCAGTACTTC. Amino acids: CSAGRGYEQYF.

The rearrangement joins TRBV4-1 to TRBJ2-7; 7 bases agree with TRBD1. The J segment lost 3 bases and the V segment lost 3 bases, leaving 11 bases of the junction unmatched. This CDR3 is built from 16 residues. In germline, CDR1 is MGHRA, CDR2 YSYEKL. The CDR3 DNA is TGCGCCAGCAGCCAGGGGCGAGGGGGCAAGCTCTACGAGCAGTACTTC. Translation gives CASSQGRGGKLYEQYF.

The gene calls are TRBV28 and TRBJ1-2; D perhaps matches TRBD1 (5 bases). Germline lookup yields CDR1 MDHEN and CDR2 SYDVKM. The CDR3 runs to 15 residues. V dropped 2 bases and J dropped 4 bases, with 14 bases sitting between them. The CDR3: CASSLVQETVYGYTF. The CDR3 DNA follows: TGTGCCAGCAGTTTAGTCCAGGAGACAGTCTATGGCTACACCTTC.

The table lists this clone with a count of one. This chain joins TRBV7-2 and TRBJ1-1; weak D call: TRBD1 (6 bases). CDR1 is SGHTA, CDR2 FQGNSA, per germline. The V end lost 4 bases, the J end lost 4 bases, and 13 bases lay between the germline ends. The CDR3 has 14 residues. The CDR3 DNA is TGTGCCAGCAGCTCTCAGACAGGCTCCACTGAAGCTTTCTTT. Its translation is CASSSQTGSTEAFF.

The V gene is TRBV6-5, the J gene TRBJ2-1; 10 bases map to TRBD2. The CDR3 runs to 15 residues. V was pared by 8 bases and J by 10 bases, with 14 bases of the junction left unmatched. Germline lookup yields CDR1 MNHEY and CDR2 SVGAGI. CDR3 region: CASVPSGGAQEEQFF. Here the CDR3 DNA reads TGTGCCAGCGTTCCCAGCGGGGGGGCGCAAGAAGAGCAGTTCTTC.

The DNA for the CDR3 is TGTGCCATCAGTGAGTCCTTGTCCAGGACAGGGGTGAACACTGAAGCTTTCTTT. This encodes CAISESLSRTGVNTEAFF. The rearrangement joins TRBV10-3 to TRBJ1-1; 9 bases match TRBD1. Per germline, CDR1 ENHRY and CDR2 SYGVKD. V dropped 0 bases and J dropped 0; count of bases not matched to a gene: 8. The CDR3 totals 18 residues.

This chain connects TRBV5-1 to TRBJ1-1; 10 nucleotides match TRBD1. Trimming took 2 bases from V and 3 from J; bases not matched to a gene: 10. This CDR3 contains 17 residues. Germline lookup yields CDR1 SGHRS and CDR2 YFSETQ. DNA of the CDR3: TGCGCCAGCAGCTTACCCCGGGACAGGGGATGGGACACTGAAGCTTTCTTT. Amino acids: CASSLPRDRGWDTEAFF.

V gene TRBV5-4 combines with J gene TRBJ2-7; tentative D call: TRBD2 (5 bases). The CDR3 sequence is 14 residues long. The V end lost 0 bases, the J end lost 2 bases, and 9 bases lay between the germline ends. CDR1 is SGHNT, CDR2 YYREEE, per germline (reference sequence). In DNA form, the CDR3 reads TGTGCCAGCAGCTTGGGAGGGCTACCCTACGAGCAGTACTTC. Residues: CASSLGGLPYEQYF.

The chain carries TRBV27 and TRBJ1-1; D possibly corresponds to TRBD1 (6 bases). Trimming took 5 bases from V and 4 from J, leaving 11 bases between them. Germline V gene lookup returns CDR1 MNHEY and CDR2 SMNVEV (reference sequence). The CDR3 covers 13 residues. This chain's CDR3 is CASSPLGGTEAFF. CDR3 DNA: TGTGCCAGCAGTCCCCTAGGGGGCACTGAAGCTTTCTTT.

The CDR3, as DNA: TGTGCCAGCAGCTTAGATCAGGGGTCCGAGCAGTACTTC. As protein: CASSLDQGSEQYF. The chain couples TRBV7-3 to TRBJ2-7, with D tentatively TRBD1 (6 bases). Germline V gene sequence: CDR1 SGHTA, CDR2 FQGTGA. The V end lost 2 bases, the J end lost 6 bases, and 11 bases lay between the germline ends. The CDR3 is made up of 13 amino acids.

This clone was counted once. This sequence joins TRBV7-9 and TRBJ2-7; D perhaps matches TRBD2 (7 bases). The CDR3 contains 15 residues. CDR1 is SEHNR and CDR2 is FQNEAQ in the germline V gene (reference sequence). V lost 5 bases and J lost 1, with 15 bases in between. The CDR3 loop is CASSPEGGYSYEQYF. The CDR3 nucleotides read TGTGCCAGCAGCCCCGAGGGGGGGTATTCCTACGAGCAGTACTTC.

In nucleotides, the CDR3 is TGTGCCAGCAGCGCCACCACAGGGGGGTTAAAGACCCAGTACTTC. Translation: CASSATTGGLKTQYF. The rearrangement joins TRBV9 to TRBJ2-5, with 8 bases fitting TRBD1. CDR1 is SGDLS and CDR2 is YYNGEE in the germline V gene. The CDR3 length is 15 residues. Trimming removed 3 bases from V and 6 bases from J; junction bases left unmatched: 10.

The chain is built from TRBV5-5 and TRBJ1-1, with a weak D call TRBD1 (6 bases). Trimming removed 4 bases from V and 8 bases from J, with 18 bases in between. CDR1 is SGHKS and CDR2 is YYEKEE in the germline V gene (reference sequence). CDR3 size: 14 residues. The CDR3 coding sequence is TGTGCCAGCAGCCCGCAAAGCCGGACAGACGAAGCTTTCTTT. It is translated as CASSPQSRTDEAFF. Looking up the rest from reference TRBV5-5 and TRBJ1-1 gives the full variable domain: DAGVTQSPTHLIKTRGQQVTLRCSPISGHKSVSWYQQVLGQGPQFIFQYYEKEERGRGNFPDRFSARQFPNYSSELNVNALLLGDSALYLCASSPQSRTDEAFFGQGTRLTVV.

This clone was recorded once. The V call is TRBV7-9, the J call TRBJ1-5; no reliable D call. Germline V CDR1 and CDR2: SEHNR, FQNEAQ (reference sequence). Between the trimmed V and J ends, which lost 5 bases and 7 bases, there was a span of 9 bases. There are 12 residues in the CDR3. CDR3 amino acids: CASSTDMQPQHF. Written as DNA, the CDR3 is TGTGCCAGCAGCACCGACATGCAGCCCCAGCATTTT.